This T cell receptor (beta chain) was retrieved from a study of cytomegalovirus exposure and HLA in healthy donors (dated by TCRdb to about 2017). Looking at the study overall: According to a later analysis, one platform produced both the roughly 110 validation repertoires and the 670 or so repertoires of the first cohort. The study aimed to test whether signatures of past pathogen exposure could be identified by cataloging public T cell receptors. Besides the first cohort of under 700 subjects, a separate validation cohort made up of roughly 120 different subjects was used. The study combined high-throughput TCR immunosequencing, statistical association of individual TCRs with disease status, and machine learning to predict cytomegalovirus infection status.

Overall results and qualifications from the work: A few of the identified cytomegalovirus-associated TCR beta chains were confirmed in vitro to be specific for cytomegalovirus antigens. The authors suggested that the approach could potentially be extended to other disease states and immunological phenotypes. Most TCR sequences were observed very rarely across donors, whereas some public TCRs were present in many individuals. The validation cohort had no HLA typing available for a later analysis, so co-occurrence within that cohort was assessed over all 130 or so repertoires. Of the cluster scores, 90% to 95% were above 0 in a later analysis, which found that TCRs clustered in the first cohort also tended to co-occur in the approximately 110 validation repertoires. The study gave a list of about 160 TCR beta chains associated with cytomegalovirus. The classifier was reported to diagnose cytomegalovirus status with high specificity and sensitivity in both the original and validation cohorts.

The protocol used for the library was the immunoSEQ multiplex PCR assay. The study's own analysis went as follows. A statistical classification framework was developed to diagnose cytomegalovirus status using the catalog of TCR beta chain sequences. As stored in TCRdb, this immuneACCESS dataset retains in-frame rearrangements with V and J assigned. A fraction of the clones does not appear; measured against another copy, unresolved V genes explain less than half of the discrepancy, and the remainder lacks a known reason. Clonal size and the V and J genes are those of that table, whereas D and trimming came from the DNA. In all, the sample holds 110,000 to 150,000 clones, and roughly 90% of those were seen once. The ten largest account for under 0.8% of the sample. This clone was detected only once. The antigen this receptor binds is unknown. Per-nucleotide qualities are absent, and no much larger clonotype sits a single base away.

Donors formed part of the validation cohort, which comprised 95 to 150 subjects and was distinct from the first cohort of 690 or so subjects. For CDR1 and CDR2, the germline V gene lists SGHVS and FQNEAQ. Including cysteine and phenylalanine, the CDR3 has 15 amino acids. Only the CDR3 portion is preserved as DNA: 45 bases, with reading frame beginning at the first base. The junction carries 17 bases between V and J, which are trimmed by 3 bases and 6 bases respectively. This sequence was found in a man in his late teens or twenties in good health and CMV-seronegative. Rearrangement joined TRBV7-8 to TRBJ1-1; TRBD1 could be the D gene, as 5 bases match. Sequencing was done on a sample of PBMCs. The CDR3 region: CASSFRLGQFAEAFF. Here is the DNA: TGTGCCAGCAGCTTCCGATTGGGGCAATTCGCTGAAGCTTTCTTT.